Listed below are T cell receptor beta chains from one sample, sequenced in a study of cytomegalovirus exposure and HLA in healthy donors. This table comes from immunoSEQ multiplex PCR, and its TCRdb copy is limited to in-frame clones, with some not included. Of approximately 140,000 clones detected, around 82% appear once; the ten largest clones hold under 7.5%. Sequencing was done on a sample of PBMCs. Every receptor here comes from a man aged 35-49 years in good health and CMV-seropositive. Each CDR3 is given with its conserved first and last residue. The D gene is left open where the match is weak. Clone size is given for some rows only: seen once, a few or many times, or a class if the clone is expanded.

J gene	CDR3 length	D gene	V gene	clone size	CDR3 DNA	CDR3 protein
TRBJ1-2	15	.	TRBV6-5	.	TGTGCCAGCAGCTCTCCTAGGACAGCTAACTATGGCTACACCTTC	CASSSPRTANYGYTF
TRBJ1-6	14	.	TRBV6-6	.	TGTGCCAGCAGTTTGGGGGGTAGTTATTCACCCCTCCACTTT	CASSLGGSYSPLHF
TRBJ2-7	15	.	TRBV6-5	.	TGTGCCAGCAGCCGCGAACGGGGTAGCTCCTACGAGCAGTACTTC	CASSRERGSSYEQYF
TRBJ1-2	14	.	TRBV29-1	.	TGCAGCGTTGAATTCGTGGGGCGTCCGAATGGCTACACCTTC	CSVEFVGRPNGYTF
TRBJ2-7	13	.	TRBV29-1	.	TGCAGCGTTGATGGTCAGGGGAAGGATGAGCAGTACTTC	CSVDGQGKDEQYF
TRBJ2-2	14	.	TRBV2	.	TGTGCCAGCATGCGGGACAGGAACACCGGGGAGCTGTTTTTT	CASMRDRNTGELFF
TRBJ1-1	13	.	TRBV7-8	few	TGTGCCAGCAGCTTAGAAGGTACCCCGCGGGCTTTCTTT	CASSLEGTPRAFF
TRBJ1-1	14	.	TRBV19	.	TGTGCCAGTAGTATTAGCAGGGTATCGTCTGAAGCTTTCTTT	CASSISRVSSEAFF
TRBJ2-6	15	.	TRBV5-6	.	TGTGCCAGCAGCTTTGGACTATCTGGGGCCAACGTCCTGACTTTC	CASSFGLSGANVLTF
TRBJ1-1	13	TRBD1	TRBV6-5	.	TGTGCCAGCAGTTCAAGACAGGGAGGTGAAGCTTTCTTT	CASSSRQGGEAFF
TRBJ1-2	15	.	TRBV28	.	TGTGCCAGCAGTCAGGCGGCCGCGGGAGAAAGAAGCTCGACCTTC	CASSQAAAGERSSTF
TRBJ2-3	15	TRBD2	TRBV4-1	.	TGCGCCAGCAGCCGCGGACTAGCCAGCACAGATACGCAGTATTTT	CASSRGLASTDTQYF
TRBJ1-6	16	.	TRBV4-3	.	TGCGCCAGCAGCCAAGAGGGGGCGAAGGGTAATTCACCCCTCCACTTT	CASSQEGAKGNSPLHF
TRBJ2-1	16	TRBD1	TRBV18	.	TGTGCCAGCTCATCGAACAGGGGGCACCCCTACAATGAGCAGTTCTTC	CASSSNRGHPYNEQFF
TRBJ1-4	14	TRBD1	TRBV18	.	TGTGCCAGCTCCCGGGACAGCTCTAATGAAAAACTGTTTTTT	CASSRDSSNEKLFF
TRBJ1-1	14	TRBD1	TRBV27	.	TGTGCCACTCAACCACAGGGGGTTAACACTGAAGCTTTCTTT	CATQPQGVNTEAFF
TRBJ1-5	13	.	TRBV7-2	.	TGTGCCAGCAGCACCTGGGGGGGGCAGCCCCAGCATTTT	CASSTWGGQPQHF
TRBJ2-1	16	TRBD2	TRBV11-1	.	TGTGCCAGCAGCTCGCCACTAGCGGGAGTCTCCAATGAGCAGTTCTTC	CASSSPLAGVSNEQFF
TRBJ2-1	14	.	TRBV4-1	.	TGCGCCAGCAGCCAACGCGGGGCAGACAATGAGCAGTTCTTC	CASSQRGADNEQFF
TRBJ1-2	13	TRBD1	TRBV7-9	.	TGTGCCAGCACGATTGGGGACAGTTTATTCTACACCTTC	CASTIGDSLFYTF
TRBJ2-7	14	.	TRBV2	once	TGTGCCAGCAATAGACTGTACGGCGTCTACGAGCAGTACTTC	CASNRLYGVYEQYF
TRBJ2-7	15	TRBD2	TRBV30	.	TGTGCCTGGAGTGACCTTGCTAGCGGGATCGACGAGCAGTACTTC	CAWSDLASGIDEQYF
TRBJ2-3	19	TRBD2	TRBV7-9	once	TGTGCCAGCAGCTTATTGACTAGCGGGAGGGCCCTCGGGGCAGATACGCAGTATTTT	CASSLLTSGRALGADTQYF
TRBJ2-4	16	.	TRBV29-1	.	TGCAGCGTCGACCACGCAGAACAGGGCAGTGGAAACATTCAGTACTTC	CSVDHAEQGSGNIQYF
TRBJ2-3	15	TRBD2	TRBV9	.	TGTGCCAGCAGCGCGGGACTAGCGGGCACAGATACGCAGTATTTT	CASSAGLAGTDTQYF
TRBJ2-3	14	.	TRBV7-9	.	TGTGCCAGCAGCGTCTGGGACTTGCCAGATACGCAGTATTTT	CASSVWDLPDTQYF
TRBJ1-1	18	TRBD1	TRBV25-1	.	TGTGCCAGCAGTGCAACCTCGGGACAGGGATCTATGAACACTGAAGCTTTCTTT	CASSATSGQGSMNTEAFF
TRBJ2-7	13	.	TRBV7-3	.	TGTGCCAGCAGCTCCTACCGGGCCTACGAGCAGTACTTC	CASSSYRAYEQYF
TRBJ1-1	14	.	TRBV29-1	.	TGCAGCGTTGAGTGGGCCAATAAAAACGATAGAGCTTTCTTT	CSVEWANKNDRAFF
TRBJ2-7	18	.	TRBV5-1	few	TGCGCCAGCAGCTTGCCCCTCACAAAGACAGTAAATTCCTACGAGCAGTACTTC	CASSLPLTKTVNSYEQYF
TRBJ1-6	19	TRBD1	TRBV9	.	TGTGCCAGCAGCGTAGGACAGGGGGCCTCTAGCTCCTATAATTCACCCCTCCACTTT	CASSVGQGASSSYNSPLHF
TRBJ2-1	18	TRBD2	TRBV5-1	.	TGCGCCAGCAGCTTAGGACTAGCGGGAGGGATGTTCTACAATGAGCAGTTCTTC	CASSLGLAGGMFYNEQFF
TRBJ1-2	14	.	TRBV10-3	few	TGTGCCATTCGCTTGGGTACTACTAACTATGGCTACACCTTC	CAIRLGTTNYGYTF
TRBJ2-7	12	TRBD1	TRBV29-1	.	TGCAGCATAAGACAGGGCTCCTACGAGCAGTACTTC	CSIRQGSYEQYF
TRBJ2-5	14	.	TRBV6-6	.	TGTGCCAGCAGCCCAATATTGGGTCCGGGGACCCAGTACTTC	CASSPILGPGTQYF
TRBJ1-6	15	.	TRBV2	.	TGTGCCAGCAGTGATGAGGGAGACAGGAATTCACCCCTCCACTTT	CASSDEGDRNSPLHF
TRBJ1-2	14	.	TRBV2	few	TGTGCCAGCAGTGTTAAAGGAGCTAACTATGGCTACACCTTC	CASSVKGANYGYTF
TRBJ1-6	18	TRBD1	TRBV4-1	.	TGCGCCAGCAGCCAAGATTCTTGGGCCGGGACAGGGGATTCACCCCTCCACTTT	CASSQDSWAGTGDSPLHF
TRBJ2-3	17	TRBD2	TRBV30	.	TGTGCCTGGAGTCTGCCTAGCGGGAGTAAAAGCGCAGATACGCAGTATTTT	CAWSLPSGSKSADTQYF
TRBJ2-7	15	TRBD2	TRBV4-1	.	TGCGCCAGCAGCCAAGTCCCTAGCGGGAGAAACGAGCAGTACTTC	CASSQVPSGRNEQYF
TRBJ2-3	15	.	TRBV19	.	TGTGCCAGTAGTATACAGACAGGTCCCGAGGATACGCAGTATTTT	CASSIQTGPEDTQYF
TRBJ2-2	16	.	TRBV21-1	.	TGTGCCAGCAGCCTAACAGGGGCGGGAGGGACCGGGGAGCTGTTTTTT	CASSLTGAGGTGELFF
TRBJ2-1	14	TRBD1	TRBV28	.	TGTGCCAGCAGTCCTCCGGGACAGGGTTATGAGCAGTTCTTC	CASSPPGQGYEQFF
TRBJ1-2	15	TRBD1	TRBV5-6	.	TGTGCCAGCAGCTTTAATATGCAGGGGGGAGAGGGCTACACCTTC	CASSFNMQGGEGYTF
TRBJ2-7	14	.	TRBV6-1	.	TGTGCCAGCACCCCGGTACAGGTATCCTACGAGCAGTACTTC	CASTPVQVSYEQYF
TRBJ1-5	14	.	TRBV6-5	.	TGTGCCAGCAGTTACTCTCCCACAGCTCAGCCCCAGCATTTT	CASSYSPTAQPQHF
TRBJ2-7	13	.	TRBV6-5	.	TGTGCCAGCACCCCCGGAGCCTCCTACGAGCAGTACTTC	CASTPGASYEQYF
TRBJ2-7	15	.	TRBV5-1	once	TGCGCCAGCAGCTTGGTCACAGGGAGCTCCTACGAGCAGTACTTC	CASSLVTGSSYEQYF
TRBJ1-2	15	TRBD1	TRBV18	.	TGTGCCAGCTCACCAGGTTCTGAGGGGGCGCCCGGCTACACCTTC	CASSPGSEGAPGYTF
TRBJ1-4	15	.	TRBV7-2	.	TGTGCCAGCAGCCGGGACACTGCGTTTACTGAAAAACTGTTTTTT	CASSRDTAFTEKLFF
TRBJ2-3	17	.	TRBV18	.	TGTGCCAGCTCACAGCAGGGGCATAGATACTACGGAGATACGCAGTATTTT	CASSQQGHRYYGDTQYF
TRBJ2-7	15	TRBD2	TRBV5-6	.	TGTGCCAGCAGCTTGGTGACGCGGGGGGCCGTCAAGCAGTACTTC	CASSLVTRGAVKQYF
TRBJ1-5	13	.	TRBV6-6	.	TGTGCCAGCAGTTACAGCAGCAATCAGCCCCAGCATTTT	CASSYSSNQPQHF
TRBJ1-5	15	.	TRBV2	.	TGTGCCAGCAGTGAAGGACACCCAAGCAATCAGCCCCAGCATTTT	CASSEGHPSNQPQHF